Below are 18 T cell receptor beta chains sequenced from a single sample in a study of shared clonotypes between healthy human individuals. The repertoire was sequenced with immunoSEQ multiplex PCR; TCRdb's copy has only in-frame clones and lacks some. The table lists about 490,000 clones, around 80% of them singletons, with 12% in the top ten. The sample comprised PBMCs. These receptors were collected from a woman between 40 and 55 years old in good health. Some clones in this sample may be carry-over from other donors' samples.

A single count supports this clone. V and J are TRBV18 and TRBJ2-7, with D unclear. V lost 3 bases to trimming and J lost 0 bases, with 6 bases between them. This CDR3 has 13 residues. Looked up from germline, CDR1 is KGHSH and CDR2 is LQKENI. CDR3 bases: TGTGCCAGCTCACCCGCGTCCTCCTACGAGCAGTACTTC. This translates into CASSPASSYEQYF. Full variable domain (missing parts from reference TRBV18 and TRBJ2-7): NAGVMQNPRHLVRRRGQEARLRCSPMKGHSHVYWYRQLPEEGLKFMVYLQKENIIDESGMPKERFSAEFPKEGPSILRIQQVVRGDSAAYFCASSPASSYEQYFGPGTRLTVT.

The chain carries TRBV5-1 and TRBJ1-5; 10 bases line up with TRBD1. Germline loops: CDR1 SGHRS, CDR2 YFSETQ. With 0 bases clipped from V and 5 bases from J, the junction kept 2 bases outside the gene matches. The CDR3 is 15 amino acids. CDR3 sequence: CASSLEGTGDQPQHF. DNA for the CDR3: TGCGCCAGCAGCTTGGAAGGGACAGGGGATCAGCCCCAGCATTTT.

The chain is built from TRBV30 and TRBJ2-6; 7 nucleotides align to TRBD2. V dropped 2 bases and J dropped 4; count of bases not matched to a gene: 8. Germline V lookup: CDR1 GTSNPN, CDR2 SVGIG (reference sequence). The CDR3 totals 16 residues. As DNA, the CDR3 is TGTGCCTGGAGTCGGGCGGGGGTTGTGGGGGCCAACGTCCTGACTTTC. Protein: CAWSRAGVVGANVLTF.

Regarding this clone: This sample also contains other DNA sequences that code for the same CDR3. The gene calls are TRBV7-9 and TRBJ2-7; D might be TRBD1 (7 bases). V was cut by 6 bases and J by 0 bases, with 9 bases left in between. The CDR3 consists of 13 residues. CDR1 is SEHNR and CDR2 is FQNEAQ in the germline V gene (reference sequence). The CDR3 here is CASRRDSSYEQYF. CDR3 coding DNA: TGTGCCAGCAGGCGGGACAGCTCCTACGAGCAGTACTTC.

This sequence joins TRBV7-3 and TRBJ1-2; D unresolved. Trimming cost V 4 bases and J 3 bases, with 9 bases left between them. Looked up from germline, CDR1 is SGHTA and CDR2 is FQGTGA. The CDR3 has 13 amino acids. CDR3 nucleotides: TGTGCCAGCAGCTCGGTGGGAGACTATGGCTACACCTTC. Translated, it gives CASSSVGDYGYTF.

V usage is TRBV25-1 and J usage is TRBJ2-1; TRBD2 is a possible D gene (6 bases). The CDR3 extends over 16 amino acids. Per the germline V gene, CDR1 is MGHDK and CDR2 is SYGVNS. V was shortened by 4 bases and J by 0 bases, with 13 bases between the two germline ends. In DNA form, the CDR3 reads TGTGCCAGCAGTGCCTACGGGACTTTCTCCTACAATGAGCAGTTCTTC. Translation gives CASSAYGTFSYNEQFF.

The genes are TRBV7-8 and TRBJ2-7, with a weak D call TRBD1 (6 bases). This CDR3 region has 15 residues. The ends were cut back, 5 bases at V and 2 bases at J, with 16 bases in the middle. Germline assignment: CDR1 SGHVS and CDR2 FQNEAQ. CDR3 sequence: CASSPRRDKPYEQYF. The DNA for the CDR3 is TGTGCCAGCAGCCCCCGCCGGGACAAGCCCTACGAGCAGTACTTC.

This chain connects TRBV11-2 to TRBJ2-5, with 9 bases fitting TRBD1. This CDR3 contains 17 residues. Germline V gene sequence: CDR1 SGHAT, CDR2 FQNNGV. The V and J ends lost 4 bases and 5 bases, in that order; junction bases with no gene match: 14. CDR3 coding DNA: TGTGCCAGCAGCTGGGGGGGGACAGGGAGTCCCCGGGAGACCCAGTACTTC. It yields the protein CASSWGGTGSPRETQYF.

The chain couples TRBV11-2 to TRBJ1-1; D gene unclear. Germline CDR1 is SGHAT and CDR2 is FQNNGV. There are 14 residues in the CDR3. The ends were cut back, 1 base at V and 1 base at J, with 7 bases in the middle. Here the CDR3 DNA reads TGTGCCAGCAGCTTAGTGTCAGGGAACACTGAAGCTTTCTTT. Translation: CASSLVSGNTEAFF.

CDR3 DNA: TGTGCCAGCAGTGAACAAGCGGGAGGCGGGAACACCGGGGAGCTGTTTTTT. It is translated as CASSEQAGGGNTGELFF. V usage is TRBV6-1 and J usage is TRBJ2-2, with 9 bases matching TRBD2. V dropped 2 bases and J dropped 1; count of bases not matched to a gene: 5. The CDR3 length is 17 residues. CDR1 and CDR2 from the germline V gene are MNHNS and SASEGT.

The CDR3 region is CASSSYPGQPGYTF. The CDR3 DNA is TGTGCCAGCAGTTCGTACCCAGGACAGCCTGGCTACACCTTC. This chain links TRBV28 with TRBJ1-2; D possibly corresponds to TRBD1 (6 bases). Germline values: CDR1 MDHEN, CDR2 SYDVKM. With 4 bases removed from V and 7 bases from J, the gap between germline ends came to 16 bases. The CDR3 is made up of 14 amino acids.

The gene calls are TRBV5-8 and TRBJ1-5; 8 bases map to TRBD1. The CDR3 sequence is 17 residues long. J lost 1 base, V lost 1 base, and 7 bases had no gene match. The germline V gene has CDR1 SGHTS and CDR2 YDEGEE. The CDR3 DNA is TGTGCCAGCAGCTTGTTGCAGGGGGCTGGGAGCAATCAGCCCCAGCATTTT. The encoded protein is CASSLLQGAGSNQPQHF. The complete variable domain, with remaining parts taken from reference TRBV5-8 and TRBJ1-5, reads EAGVTQSPTHLIKTRGQQATLRCSPISGHTSVYWYQQALGLGLQFLLWYDEGEERNRGNFPPRFSGRQFPNYSSELNVNALELEDSALYLCASSLLQGAGSNQPQHFGDGTRLSIL.

This chain joins TRBV10-3 and TRBJ1-5, with TRBD1 identical over 7 bases. Germline CDR1 reads ENHRY; CDR2 reads SYGVKD. The CDR3 consists of 14 residues. V was clipped by 8 bases and J by 2 bases; unmatched bases: 6. CDR3 in amino acids: CAISGGLGNQPQHF. The CDR3 region has the DNA TGTGCCATCTCAGGGGGGTTGGGCAATCAGCCCCAGCATTTT.

This clone was seen a handful of times. This chain connects TRBV19 to TRBJ2-7; D could derive from TRBD1 or TRBD2 (6 bases each). Trimming removed 2 bases at V and 4 bases at J, with 15 bases between. The V gene's germline CDR1 is LNHDA and CDR2 SQIVND (reference sequence). The CDR3 contains 15 residues. CDR3 nucleotides: TGTGCCAGTAGTATACGGCGGGACAACAAATACGAGCAGTACTTC. Protein product: CASSIRRDNKYEQYF. The whole variable domain, remainder taken from reference TRBV19 and TRBJ2-7, is DGGITQSPKYLFRKEGQNVTLSCEQNLNHDAMYWYRQDPGQGLRLIYYSQIVNDFQKGDIAEGYSVSREKKESFPLTVTSAQKNPTAFYLCASSIRRDNKYEQYFGPGTRLTVT.

This clone turned up a few times. The chain links TRBV6-1 to TRBJ1-1; D gene ambiguous. V gave up 5 bases and J gave up 6 bases, with 13 bases separating them. Germline-derived CDR1 and CDR2 are MNHNS and SASEGT. The CDR3 extends over 13 amino acids. CDR3 residues: CASSMGNIAEAFF. The CDR3 nucleotides read TGTGCCAGCAGTATGGGAAACATCGCTGAAGCTTTCTTT.

The V call is TRBV6-1, the J call TRBJ2-6; the D is unclear. Germline loops: CDR1 MNHNS, CDR2 SASEGT. Trimming stripped 3 bases from V and 1 base from J, with 7 bases between. CDR3 length: 15 amino acids. In DNA, the CDR3 is TGTGCCAGCAGTGACACGCGATCTGGGGCCAACGTCCTGACTTTC. Translating it yields CASSDTRSGANVLTF.

The chain recombines TRBV19 with TRBJ2-5; the D gene is possibly TRBD1 (7 bases). V was cut by 2 bases and J by 5 bases, with 15 bases left in between. Germline V CDR1 and CDR2: LNHDA, SQIVND (reference sequence). The CDR3 runs 15 residues. In DNA form, the CDR3 reads TGTGCCAGTAGTATACGGCCAGGGGGGCGGGAGACCCAGTACTTC. Translating it yields CASSIRPGGRETQYF.

J is TRBJ2-7 and V is TRBV7-8; 8 bases are shared with TRBD1. J lost 2 bases, V lost 4 bases, and 7 bases had no gene match. CDR1 is SGHVS and CDR2 is FQNEAQ in the germline V gene. The CDR3 contains 15 residues. CDR3 sequence reads: CASSSMPGQAYEQYF. In DNA, the CDR3 is TGTGCCAGCAGCTCCATGCCGGGACAGGCCTACGAGCAGTACTTC.